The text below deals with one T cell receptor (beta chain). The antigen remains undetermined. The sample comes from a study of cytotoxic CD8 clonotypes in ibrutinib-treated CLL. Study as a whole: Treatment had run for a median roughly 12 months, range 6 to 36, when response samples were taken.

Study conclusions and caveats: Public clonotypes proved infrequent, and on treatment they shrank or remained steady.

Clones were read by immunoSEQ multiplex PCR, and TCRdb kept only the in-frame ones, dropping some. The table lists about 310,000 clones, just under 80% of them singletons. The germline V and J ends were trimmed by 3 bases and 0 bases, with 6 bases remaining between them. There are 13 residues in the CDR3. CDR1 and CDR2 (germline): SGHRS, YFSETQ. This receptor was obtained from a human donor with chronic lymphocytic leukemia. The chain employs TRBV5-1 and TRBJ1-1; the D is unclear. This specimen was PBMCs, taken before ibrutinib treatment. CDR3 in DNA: TGCGCCAGCAGCTCGAGCGTGAACACTGAAGCTTTCTTT. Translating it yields CASSSSVNTEAFF.